This T cell receptor (beta chain) stems from a study of T cell clones after liver transplantation. Whole-study context: Post-transplant blood was tracked for graft-donor-reactive T cell clones identified in a pre-transplant mixed lymphocyte reaction.

Trimming pared 7 bases from V and 7 bases from J, leaving 14 bases between. Germline V gene sequence: CDR1 DFQATT, CDR2 SNEGSKA (reference sequence). There are 11 residues in the CDR3. Overall study results and limits: Small, mixed patient groups and varying post-transplant times limit these conclusions. In two subjects, few donor cells limited the measurable donor-reactive repertoire.

Comment on this clone: Its antigen is undetermined.

Generated by immunoSEQ multiplex PCR, the TCRdb table keeps only in-frame clones and is missing some. This table has under 150,000 clones, roughly nine tenths appearing once. This sequence was found in a human patient who received a liver transplant. The graft donor may account for some of the T cells. The genes are TRBV20-1 and TRBJ2-7; unclear D gene. Sequences were derived from CD4+ T cells from blood, sampled 12 months after liver transplant. CDR3 protein: CSVSDGHEQYF. The CDR3 DNA reads as TGCAGTGTCTCGGACGGCCATGAGCAGTACTTC.